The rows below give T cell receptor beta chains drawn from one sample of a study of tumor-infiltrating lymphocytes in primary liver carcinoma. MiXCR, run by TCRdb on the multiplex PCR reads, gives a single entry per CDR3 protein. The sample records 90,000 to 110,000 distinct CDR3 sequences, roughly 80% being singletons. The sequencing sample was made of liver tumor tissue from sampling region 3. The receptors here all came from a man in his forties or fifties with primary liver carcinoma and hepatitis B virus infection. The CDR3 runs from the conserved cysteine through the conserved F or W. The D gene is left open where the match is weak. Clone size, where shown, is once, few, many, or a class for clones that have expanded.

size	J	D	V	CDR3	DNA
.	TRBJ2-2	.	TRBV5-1	CASSLPLRNTGELSF	TGCGCCAGCAGCTTGCCTTTGCGAAACACCGGGGAGCTGTCTTTT
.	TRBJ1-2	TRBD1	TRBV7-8	CASSLSGTGYGYTF	TGTGCCAGCAGCTTATCCGGGACAGGCTATGGCTACACCTTC
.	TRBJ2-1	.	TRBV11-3	CTSNPLSSVISEQFF	TGTACAAGCAACCCCCTGTCTAGCGTCATTTCTGAGCAGTTCTTC
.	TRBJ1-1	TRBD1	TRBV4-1	CASSSRLHTGTANTEAFF	TGCGCCAGCAGCTCTCGACTACATACCGGGACAGCAAACACTGAAGCTTTCTTT
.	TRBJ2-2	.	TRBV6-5	CASSAAGANTRELFF	TGTGCCAGCAGTGCTGCGGGCGCGAACACCAGGGAGCTGTTTTTT
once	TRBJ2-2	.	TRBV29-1	CSVLGSGPTWELFF	TGTAGCGTCCTCGGTTCGGGACCCACCTGGGAGCTGTTTTTT
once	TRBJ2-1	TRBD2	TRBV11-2	CTSSYGTSGGYNEQFF	TGTACCAGCAGCTACGGAACTAGCGGGGGATACAATGAGCAGTTCTTC
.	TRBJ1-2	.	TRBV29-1	CRVMTTIYGYTF	TGCAGGGTTATGACAACCATATATGGCTACACCTTC
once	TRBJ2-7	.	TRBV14	CASSQDRNGLTYKQYF	TGTGCCAGCAGCCAAGATCGGAACGGGCTGACCTACAAGCAGTACTTC
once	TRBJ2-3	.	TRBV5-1	CTSSLDAARDTDTQYF	TGCACCAGCAGCTTGGACGCAGCTCGGGACACAGATACGCAGTATTTT
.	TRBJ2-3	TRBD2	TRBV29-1	CSVEGTSGASADTQYF	TGCAGCGTTGAAGGGACTAGCGGGGCCAGCGCAGATACGCAATATTTT
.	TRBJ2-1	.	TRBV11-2	CARIRGGLSYNEQFF	TGTGCCCGCATCCGCGGAGGCCTCTCCTACAATGAGCAGTTCTTC
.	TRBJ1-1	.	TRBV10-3	CAISGQDLNTEAFF	TGTGCCATCAGTGGACAGGATCTGAACACTGAGGCTTTCTTT
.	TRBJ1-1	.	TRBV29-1	CSVRPSGRNTGALF	TGCAGCGTCCGCCCGTCCGGGAGAAACACTGGAGCTCTCTTT
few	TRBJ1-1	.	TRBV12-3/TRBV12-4	CVSWYVTAEAFF	TGTGTCAGCTGGTATGTGACGGCTGAAGCTTTCTTT
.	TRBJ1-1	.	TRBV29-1	CNAGRVDTKAFF	TGCAACGCTGGCAGGGTAGACACTAAAGCTTTCTTT
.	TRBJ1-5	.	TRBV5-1	CASSLEGGNQSQHF	TGCGCCAGCAGCTTGGAGGGCGGCAATCAGTCCCAGCATTTT
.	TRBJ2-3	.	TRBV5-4	CASSLGGSGLSTDRQYF	TGTGCCAGCAGCTTGGGAGGGTCGGGGCTTAGCACAGATAGGCAGTATTTT
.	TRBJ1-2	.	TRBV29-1	CSVFGQTYYGYTF	TGCAGCGTTTTCGGACAGACTTACTATGGCTATACCTTC
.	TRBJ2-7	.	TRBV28	CTSSRGGLHYEQYF	TGTACCAGCAGTCGAGGGGGACTACATTACGAGCAGTACTTC
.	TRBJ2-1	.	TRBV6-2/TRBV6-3	CASSYLIVGNDQFF	TGTGCCAGTAGTTACCTGATAGTTGGAAATGATCAGTTCTTC
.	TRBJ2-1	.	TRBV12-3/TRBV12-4	CANSPQGWRNEQFF	TGTGCCAACAGTCCCCAGGGGTGGCGGAATGAGCAGTTCTTC
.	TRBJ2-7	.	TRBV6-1	CASSERPSFYEQYF	TGTGCCAGCAGTGAACGCCCCAGCTTCTACGAGCAGTACTTC
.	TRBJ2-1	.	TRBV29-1	CSILGQPHGAYNEQFF	TGCAGCATTTTAGGACAGCCCCATGGGGCTTACAATGAGCAGTTCTTC
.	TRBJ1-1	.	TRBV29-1	CSAQYHKNTEAFF	TGCAGCGCTCAGTACCATAAGAACACTGAAGCTTTCTTT
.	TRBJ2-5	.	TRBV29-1	CSIGVSGETQYF	TGCAGCATTGGGGTTTCCGGTGAGACCCAGTACTTT
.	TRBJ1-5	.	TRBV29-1	CSVEGGGLSRRTPDTQHF	TGCAGCGTTGAAGGAGGAGGTCTAAGCAGGAGAACTCCCGATACGCAGCATTTT
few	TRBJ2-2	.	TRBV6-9	CVSTRVDTGELFF	TGTGTCAGCACCAGGGTGGACACCGGGGAGCTGTTTTTT
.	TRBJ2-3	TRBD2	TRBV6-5	CTSIPELAGTDTQYF	TGTACCAGCATCCCAGAACTAGCGGGGACAGATACGCAGTATTTT
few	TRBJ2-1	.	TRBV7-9	CASSPPGAPSCNEQFF	TGTGCCAGCAGCCCCCCGGGAGCACCTTCCTGCAATGAGCAGTTCTTC
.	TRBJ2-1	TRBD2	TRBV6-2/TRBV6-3	CASSHTAGDLNEHFF	TGTGCCAGCAGTCACACGGCGGGAGACCTCAATGAGCACTTCTTC
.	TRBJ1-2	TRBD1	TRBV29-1	CSDSTGDSYGYTF	TGCAGTGACTCGACAGGGGATAGCTATGGCTACACCTTC
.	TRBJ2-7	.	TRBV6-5	CASSYSRGGEAYEQYF	TGTGCCAGTAGTTACTCCCGCGGAGGGGAGGCCTACGAGCAGTACTTC